A single sample is the source of the 10 T cell receptor beta chains below, sequenced in a study of Ad26.COV2.S vaccination and SARS-CoV-2 variants. Documented treatment: roughly 20 received Ad26.COV2.S at low or high dose, single or two shots; about 5 received placebo; per-sample allocation not given. Following the first vaccine or placebo injection, samples were taken on day 63. Only in-frame clones appear in the TCRdb table, and some are missing; sequencing was by immunoSEQ multiplex PCR. The top ten clones hold 4.5% to 5.5% of a sample with some 350,000 clones, 85% to 90% of them seen once. Sequenced material: peripheral blood, taken in a trial of Ad26.COV2.S vaccine versus placebo. Every receptor here comes from a person aged 18 to 59 who received the Ad26.COV2.S COVID-19 vaccine or a placebo.

V usage is TRBV3-1 (or the pseudogene TRBV3-2) and J usage is TRBJ2-1; 9 nucleotides agree with TRBD2. Germline values: CDR1 LGHDT, CDR2 YNNKEL (reference sequence). Trimming cost V 3 bases and J 6 bases; bases outside gene matches: 3. The CDR3 consists of 14 residues. CDR3 coding DNA: TGTGCCAGCAGCCACCAGACTAGCGGCAATGAGCAGTTCTTC. It specifies CASSHQTSGNEQFF.

V gene TRBV4-2 combines with J gene TRBJ2-3, with a possible D match to TRBD2 (6 bases). V gave up 3 bases and J gave up 0 bases, with 13 bases separating them. This CDR3 is 16 amino acids long. Germline V gives CDR1 LGHNA, CDR2 YNFKEQ. The CDR3 reads CASSHETEGSTDTQYF. CDR3 DNA sequence: TGTGCCAGCAGCCATGAGACGGAGGGAAGCACAGATACGCAGTATTTT.

J is TRBJ1-3 and V is TRBV5-1; no definite D call. The length of the CDR3 is 17 residues. Germline V gives CDR1 SGHRS, CDR2 YFSETQ. V lost 3 bases and J 0 bases, leaving 16 bases between the germline ends. CDR3 loop: CASSSSPGLHSGNTIYF. The CDR3 DNA is TGCGCCAGCAGCTCGTCCCCGGGCTTACACTCTGGAAACACCATATATTTT. Drawing the rest from reference TRBV5-1 and TRBJ1-3, the complete variable domain is KAGVTQTPRYLIKTRGQQVTLSCSPISGHRSVSWYQQTPGQGLQFLFEYFSETQRNKGNFPGRFSGRQFSNSRSEMNVSTLELGDSALYLCASSSSPGLHSGNTIYFGEGSWLTVV.

The V and J genes are TRBV7-9 and TRBJ1-1; TRBD1 aligns across 7 bases. The CDR3 is 14 amino acids. Trimming cost V 5 bases and J 4 bases; bases outside gene matches: 7. Germline CDR1 SEHNR, CDR2 FQNEAQ (reference sequence). CDR3 region: CASSPGGGGTEAFF. CDR3 DNA: TGTGCCAGCAGCCCAGGGGGGGGTGGCACTGAAGCTTTCTTT.

The gene calls are TRBV4-3 and TRBJ2-1, with TRBD1 identical over 9 bases. V shed 0 bases and J 7 bases; nucleotides not matched to a gene: 10. The CDR3 is 17 amino acids. The germline gives CDR1 LGHNA, CDR2 YSLEER. CDR3 region: CASSQERGTGWGNEQFF. The CDR3 coding sequence is TGCGCCAGCAGCCAAGAAAGGGGGACAGGGTGGGGTAATGAGCAGTTCTTC.

Concerning this clone: Compared with germline, one end of the junction differs, possibly owing to a read error. The chain carries TRBV6-4 and TRBJ2-2; 8 nucleotides align to TRBD2. CDR3 length equals 16 residues. The germline V gene has CDR1 MRHNA and CDR2 SNTAGT. The chain's CDR3 is CATSSQEGLAKRELFF. The CDR3 DNA sequence: TGTGCCACCAGTTCCCAAGAAGGACTAGCTAAAAGAGAGCTGTTTTTT.

This clone showed up just once. This chain's CDR3 is CASSYAGGANGYTF. CDR3 bases: TGTGCCAGCAGTTACGCAGGGGGCGCGAACGGCTACACCTTC. The chain recombines TRBV6-6 with TRBJ1-2, with 8 bases fitting TRBD1. The CDR3 is 14 amino acids. V shed 2 bases, J shed 8 bases, and the junction held 7 bases outside the gene matches. Looked up from germline, CDR1 is MNHNY and CDR2 is SVGAGI (reference sequence).

The rearrangement uses TRBV4-3 and TRBJ1-6; D is ambiguous. The CDR3 is made up of 17 amino acids. Germline lookup yields CDR1 LGHNA and CDR2 YSLEER. V gave up 2 bases and J gave up 9 bases, with 20 bases separating them. DNA for the CDR3: TGCGCCAGCAGCCAACTCTCGGCCTTGTCCTTTGGTTCACCCCTCCACTTT. Translating gives CASSQLSALSFGSPLHF.

Only one count was recorded for this clone. The chain is built from TRBV10-2 and TRBJ1-1; the D is unclear. There are 13 residues in the CDR3. CDR1 is WSHSY, CDR2 SAAADI, per germline. V lost 1 base, J lost 1 base, and 4 bases lay in between. CDR3 in amino acids: CASSEYGNTEAFF. The CDR3 bases are TGCGCCAGCAGTGAGTACGGGAACACTGAAGCTTTCTTT.

The chain employs TRBV18 and TRBJ1-2; a weak D match, TRBD1 (6 bases). Germline loops: CDR1 KGHSH, CDR2 LQKENI. This CDR3 is 16 amino acids long. Trimming removed 0 bases from V and 6 bases from J, with 17 bases in between. CDR3: CASSPPNRGRYDGYTF. The CDR3 nucleotides read TGTGCCAGCTCACCACCGAACCGGGGGCGTTATGATGGCTACACCTTC.